This TCR beta chain was sequenced during a study of cytomegalovirus exposure and HLA in healthy donors. The overall study: A prior study identified just under 120 million unique TCR beta sequences from some 200 million T cells. Whole-study results and caveats: An assumption of roughly uniform sequencing depth across donors underlay the presence/absence analyses. In a later analysis, TCR association rates varied by HLA locus: DRB1 most, HLA-C fewest.

On this clone: Its antigen is not identified.

Germline V gives CDR1 PRHDT, CDR2 FYEKMQ (reference sequence). The length of the CDR3 is 16 residues. V dropped 3 bases and J dropped 7; count of bases not matched to a gene: 13. The primer mix had 60 Vbeta and 13 Jbeta primers. Generated by immunoSEQ multiplex PCR, the TCRdb table keeps only in-frame clones and is missing some. Its table lists around 70,000 clones. The sample consisted of PBMCs. This clonotype was sampled from a boy between 5 and 17 years old in good health and CMV-seronegative. V usage is TRBV13 and J usage is TRBJ1-2, with 8 bases matching TRBD1. CDR3 protein: CASSFLHGVDRGGYTF. The CDR3 DNA reads TGTGCCAGCAGCTTTCTCCACGGTGTAGACAGGGGTGGCTACACCTTC.